Here is one TCR beta chain with its context. Its antigen is currently not known. No quality values exist for individual bases; no much larger clone is one base distant. V loses 2 bases of germline sequence and J loses 0 bases, and the interval between the two ends is 11 bases. The CDR3 goes from the cysteine to the phenylalanine over 15 residues. The CDR3 DNA has 45 bases and is translated from base 1. CDR1 and CDR2, per the germline V gene, are MNHEY and SVGAGI. The sample is drawn from a study of cytomegalovirus exposure and HLA in healthy donors (dated by TCRdb to 2015 to 2018). Regarding the complete study: An earlier analysis of approximately 640 of the donors reported 250 to 300 Gb of sequence data and 120 million or so unique TCR beta sequences from around 200 million T cells. Approximately 300 gigabases of sequencing data and approximately 84 million unique TCR sequences were included in an early release covering under 650 HLA-typed donors. The genetic ancestry cluster associated with self-reported Caucasian donors included 80% to 90% of the 398 genotyped donors. The study was designed to test whether signatures of past pathogen exposure could be identified by cataloging public T cell receptors. The study used immunosequencing to profile the T cell repertoires of 670 or so subjects and linked those repertoires to cytomegalovirus serostatus. Besides the first cohort of some 670 subjects, a separate validation cohort made up of roughly 120 different subjects was used. To predict cytomegalovirus infection status, the study combined high-throughput TCR immunosequencing, statistical association of individual TCRs with disease status, and machine learning. In a later analysis, previously published TCR beta repertoires from 666 donors were re-analyzed and high-resolution HLA genotyping was added so that TCR occurrence patterns could be studied. Rather than using new phenotypic data, the later analysis identified candidate immune exposures from TCR beta sequences and from how often those sequences occurred across donors. An earlier analysis of some 500 of the donors applied high-throughput TCR beta sequencing to assess whether each TCR beta V gene segment acted as functional or pseudogenic. Donor age, sex, ethnicity and CMV serostatus were compiled together with the repertoire data. A later genetic analysis used genome-wide SNP genotypes for about 55% of the 666 donors, treating that subset as a discovery cohort. Every repertoire in the discovery cohort had been generated on one and the same sequencing platform. Both class I and class II loci were covered by HLA typing, at four-digit resolution. The number of donors typed differed by locus, with about 629-630 for A, B, C, DRB1 and DQB1, approximately 500 for DQA1, under 610 for DPA1, and some 450 for DPB1. Several DR-DQ haplotypes were treated as single units for association and clustering because of strong linkage in the cohort. On average, approximately 250,000 unique TCR beta nucleotide sequences were sequenced per donor among 398 genotyped donors of the cohort, with roughly 18% of those sequences being non-productive. Beyond this particular receptor, the publication reports: Linkage disequilibrium might explain the correlated functional status among segregating V segments, but an unknown experimental factor could not be ruled out. Because counts were too low, seventeen rarely observed V segments, including chromosome 9 orphons, were excluded from the earlier analysis of around 640 of the donors. A further reported finding was that TCR beta sequences accurately predicted the HLA-A and HLA-B alleles for most subjects in the first cohort. It was suggested by the authors that the approach could potentially be generalized to other disease states and immunological phenotypes. Because HLA typing was unavailable for some donors at each locus, only the typed subset was used in association tests. This cohort had only TCR beta chains sequenced, and the lack of alpha or paired-chain data limited which features could be detected. V-gene and J-gene trimming of TCR beta chains was associated with a missense DCLRE1C variant in a later genetic analysis, and the association was replicated in an independent cohort. In a later analysis, some 17,000 TCR beta sequences were associated with specific HLA alleles at a false discovery rate of 0.05. In a later analysis, the rate of TCR association differed among HLA loci, with DRB1 alleles having the most associated TCRs and HLA-C alleles having the fewest. The classifier was reported to diagnose cytomegalovirus status with high specificity and sensitivity in both the original and validation cohorts. Most CMV-associated TCR beta chains appeared to be HLA-restricted in a later analysis, and the HLA associations seemed to be driven largely by CMV exposure. Roughly uniform sequencing depth across donors was assumed in presence/absence analyses, although this assumption may not hold. A group of highly shared sequence variants was considered likely to be a technical artifact of the sequencing pipeline. The only immune exposure information available for the cohort was CMV serostatus. Broadly in line with IMGT annotations, most TCR beta V segments showed up in productive rearrangements about 87% or about 30% of the time in an earlier analysis of roughly 590 of the donors. In a later analysis, HLA-associated TCR beta chains showed more clonal expansion and lower generation probabilities than non-associated chains that were equally common. In a later genetic analysis, fewer N-insertions in productive TCRs were reported among donors in an Asian-associated ancestry cluster than the roughly 700-donor mean. While some public TCRs were present in many individuals, most TCR sequences turned up only very rarely across donors. In vitro tests confirmed that three of the cytomegalovirus-associated TCR beta chains recognize cytomegalovirus antigens. A later analysis reported that several top co-occurrence clusters appeared linked to parvovirus B19, influenza, CMV and Epstein-Barr virus. Some IMGT-functional V segments, including TRBV6-2 and TRBV6-3, could not be told apart with the 87-base-pair reads, so those segments were excluded. The study gave a list of some 150 TCR beta chains associated with cytomegalovirus. When HLA alleles, especially DR and DQ, strongly co-occurred, TCR associations were difficult to assign to individual alleles.

The cohort was made up of under 800 healthy bone marrow donors. At the time of sampling, every cohort member was nominally healthy, though immune exposures that went unrecorded were likely present. The donor tested CMV seronegative and was one of the 352 seronegative cohort members. Every donor gave a peripheral blood sample, and the peripheral blood mononuclear cells from that sample were used for TCR beta sequencing. Genomic DNA extraction from the blood cell samples was performed with the Qiagen DNeasy Blood Extraction Kit. Library creation used the immunoSEQ multiplex PCR assay. For the multiplex PCR, a mixture combining 60 forward primers for TCR Vbeta segments and 13 reverse primers for TCR Jbeta segments was used. The CDR3 region of rearranged TCR beta genes was amplified from genomic DNA by a multiplex PCR assay. On the Illumina HiSeq System, the amplified TCR beta libraries were sequenced as 87-base-pair reads. As for how the authors treated the data: Across the 600 to 700 repertoires, a later analysis counted 78 million or so unique TCR beta chains, roughly 11 million of which were shared by at least two donors. To remove PCR and sequencing errors, raw reads were error-corrected and collapsed into unique sequences using a nearest-neighbor algorithm that merged closely related sequences. Alignment of CDR3 sequences to IMGT reference sequences was used to assign V, D and J gene segments. For a sequence to be retained, at least a six-nucleotide match to both a V gene segment and a J gene segment was required. A rearrangement counted as productive if the CDR3 had no stop codons and remained in frame with V and J, and every other rearrangement counted as non-productive. CDR3 was defined by IMGT convention, running from the second conserved V-encoded cysteine to the conserved J-encoded phenylalanine. In an earlier analysis of more than 550 of the donors, sequences lacking an unambiguous match to a single V gene segment were excluded. In an earlier analysis of about 590 of the donors, a V segment was called functional when productive rearrangements were above 56.7%, and segregating when the standard deviation between donors exceeded 5%. To diagnose cytomegalovirus status from the catalog of TCR beta chain sequences, a statistical classification framework was built. A later analysis assigned V and J genes by comparing TCR nucleotide sequences with IMGT/GENE-DB human TR gene sequences. The TCRdist pipeline was used in a later analysis to assign CDR3 sequences and most-parsimonious VDJ recombination scenarios. In a later analysis, each TCR beta chain was defined by its CDR3 amino acid sequence together with its V-gene family, and reads lacking a unique V-gene family were excluded. To address suspected cross-contamination and a sequencing artifact, a later analysis removed roughly 580 highly shared, low-generation-probability nucleotide sequences. For each public chain, a later analysis derived a clonal expansion index from normalized ranks of inferred template counts within each repertoire. In a later analysis, generation probabilities were computed using a VDJ recombination model fitted to out-of-frame rearrangements, and the results were checked against IGoR. In a later analysis, TCR-TCR, TCR-HLA and TCR-CMV co-occurrence was scored with hypergeometric tests, and a repertoire-size bias correction was applied to TCR pairs. In a later analysis, false discovery rates were estimated by permuting HLA or CMV assignments 20 times. In a later analysis, co-occurring TCRs were grouped with DBSCAN, and TCRdist sequence similarity was added when clustering was performed within HLA-allele-positive subsets. For co-occurrence clustering, repertoires with fewer than 30,000 or more than 120,000 public chains were excluded, along with roughly 5 repertoires with anomalous nucleotide sharing. TCRdb re-hosts the immuneACCESS table, in-frame sequences only. Its copies lack some clones; in the studies checked, an unresolved V gene accounts for under half of them, and the cause for the rest is not known. The DNA gave D and trimming, while V, J and clone size come from that table. For this sample there are about 140,000 clones; 80% appear just once. The ten largest clones add up to about 4.4% of the sample.

The source is a man aged 35 to 55 in good health and CMV-seronegative. The specimen sequenced was PBMCs. The receptor chain draws on TRBV6-5 and TRBJ2-7; the D gene remains uncertain. CDR3 region: CASSYRGQDSYEQYF. The nucleotides read TGTGCCAGCAGTTACCGTGGCCAGGACTCCTACGAGCAGTACTTC.